The clone carrying this T cell receptor (beta chain) was seen only once. How the authors handled the data: Amplified reference gene primers provided the basis for estimating nucleated cell counts. Only in-frame clones appear in the TCRdb table, and some are missing; sequencing was by immunoSEQ multiplex PCR. The V and J calls and clone size are taken from that table; D and trimming were inferred from the DNA. The sample shows roughly 77,000 clones, around three quarters of them seen only once. These data come from a study of blood T cell repertoires in COVID-19. Study-wide context: Samples came from the United States, Italy and Spain, spanning acute and convalescent COVID-19.

V was cut by 3 bases and J by 6 bases, with 8 bases left in between. Germline V lookup: CDR1 SEHNR, CDR2 FQNEAQ (reference sequence). The length of the CDR3 is 12 residues. Material: peripheral blood. The chain combines TRBV7-9 with TRBJ1-1; D is ambiguous. The TCR was taken from an older woman with acute or convalescent COVID-19. The CDR3 nucleotides read TGTGCCAGCAGCTTTCCGAGCGCTGAAGCTTTCTTT. It codes for CASSFPSAEAFF.